This TCR beta chain emerged from a study of blood T cell repertoires in COVID-19. Study summary: Material from acute and convalescent COVID-19 was sourced from the United States, Italy and Spain.

Per the original methods: Amplified reference gene primers provided the basis for estimating nucleated cell counts. The repertoire was sequenced with immunoSEQ multiplex PCR; TCRdb's copy has only in-frame clones and lacks some. The D gene and trimming were derived from the DNA, and the V and J assignments and clone size from that table. The sample contains 500,000 to 600,000 clones, roughly nine tenths of which appear only once. In germline, CDR1 is SGHTS, CDR2 YDEGEE. Trimming took 3 bases from V and 0 from J; bases not matched to a gene: 2. The CDR3 sequence is 15 residues long. The Seattle site enrolled patients during active infection and followed them longitudinally.

This receptor was taken from a woman between 50 and 59 years old with COVID-19, enrolled during active disease. Sequencing was carried out using peripheral blood. The chain has TRBV5-8 and TRBJ1-3; 8 bases align to TRBD1. CDR3 in DNA: TGTGCCAGCAGCTGGACAGGGTTCTCTGGAAACACCATATATTTT. This translates into CASSWTGFSGNTIYF.